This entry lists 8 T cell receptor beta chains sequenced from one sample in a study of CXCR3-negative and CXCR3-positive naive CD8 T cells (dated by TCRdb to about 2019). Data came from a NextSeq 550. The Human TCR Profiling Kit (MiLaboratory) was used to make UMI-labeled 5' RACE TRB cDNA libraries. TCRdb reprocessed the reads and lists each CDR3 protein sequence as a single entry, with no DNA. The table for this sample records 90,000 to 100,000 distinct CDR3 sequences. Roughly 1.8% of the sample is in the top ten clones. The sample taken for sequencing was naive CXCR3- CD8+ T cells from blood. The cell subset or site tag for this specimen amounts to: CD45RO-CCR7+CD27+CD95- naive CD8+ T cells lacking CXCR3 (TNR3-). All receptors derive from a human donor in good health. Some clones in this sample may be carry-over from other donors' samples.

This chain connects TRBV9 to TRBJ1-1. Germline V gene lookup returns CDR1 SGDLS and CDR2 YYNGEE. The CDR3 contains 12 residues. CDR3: CASSVGETEAFF.

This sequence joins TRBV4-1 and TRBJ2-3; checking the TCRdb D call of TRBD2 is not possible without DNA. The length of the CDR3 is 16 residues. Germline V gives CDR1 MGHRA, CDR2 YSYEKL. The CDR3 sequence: CASSQVSGRGTDTQYF.

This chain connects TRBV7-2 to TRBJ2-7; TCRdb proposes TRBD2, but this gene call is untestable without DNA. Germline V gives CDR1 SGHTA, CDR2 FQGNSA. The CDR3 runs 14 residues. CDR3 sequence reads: CASSFGLEGYEQYF. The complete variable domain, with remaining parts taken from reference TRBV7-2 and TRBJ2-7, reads GAGVSQSPSNKVTEKGKDVELRCDPISGHTALYWYRQSLGQGLEFLIYFQGNSAPDKSGLPSDRFSAERTGGSVSTLTIQRTQQEDSAVYLCASSFGLEGYEQYFGPGTRLTVT.

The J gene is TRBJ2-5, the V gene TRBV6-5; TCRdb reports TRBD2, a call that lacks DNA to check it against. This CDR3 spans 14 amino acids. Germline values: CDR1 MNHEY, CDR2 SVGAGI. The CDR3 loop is CASSYAEGQETQYF.

The CDR3 is CSVEPMRGTSYNEQFF. The genes are TRBV29-1 and TRBJ2-1; TCRdb picks TRBD1, but there is no DNA to check that call. The CDR3 has 16 residues. CDR1 SQVTM and CDR2 ANQGSEA come from the germline V gene.

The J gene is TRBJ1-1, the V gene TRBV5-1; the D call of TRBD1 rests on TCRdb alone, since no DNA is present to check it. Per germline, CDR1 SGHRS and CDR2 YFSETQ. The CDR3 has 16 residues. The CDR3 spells CASSSRDRGWNTEAFF.

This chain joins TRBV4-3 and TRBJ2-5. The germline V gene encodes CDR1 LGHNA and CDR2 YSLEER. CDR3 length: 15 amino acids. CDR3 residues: CASSQVSTAQETQYF.

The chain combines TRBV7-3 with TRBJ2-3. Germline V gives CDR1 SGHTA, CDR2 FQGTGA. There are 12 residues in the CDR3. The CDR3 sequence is CASSLNGDTQYF.